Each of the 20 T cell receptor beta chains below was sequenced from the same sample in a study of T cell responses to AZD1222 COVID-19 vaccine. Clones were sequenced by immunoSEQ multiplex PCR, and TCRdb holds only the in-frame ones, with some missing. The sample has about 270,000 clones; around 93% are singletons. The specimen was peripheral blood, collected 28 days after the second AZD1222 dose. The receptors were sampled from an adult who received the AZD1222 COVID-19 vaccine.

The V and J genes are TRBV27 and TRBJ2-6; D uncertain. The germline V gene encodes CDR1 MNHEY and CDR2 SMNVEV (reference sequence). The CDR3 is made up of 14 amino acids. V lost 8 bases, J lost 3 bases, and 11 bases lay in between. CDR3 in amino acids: CASGVGGGANVLTF. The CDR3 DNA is TGTGCCAGCGGTGTCGGCGGTGGGGCCAACGTCCTGACTTTC.

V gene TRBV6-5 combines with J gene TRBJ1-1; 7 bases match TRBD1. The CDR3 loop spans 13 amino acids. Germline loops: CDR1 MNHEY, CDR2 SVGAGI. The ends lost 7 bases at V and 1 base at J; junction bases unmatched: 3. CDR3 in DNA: TGTGCCAGCACCCGGGACAGGAACACTGAAGCTTTCTTT. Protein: CASTRDRNTEAFF.

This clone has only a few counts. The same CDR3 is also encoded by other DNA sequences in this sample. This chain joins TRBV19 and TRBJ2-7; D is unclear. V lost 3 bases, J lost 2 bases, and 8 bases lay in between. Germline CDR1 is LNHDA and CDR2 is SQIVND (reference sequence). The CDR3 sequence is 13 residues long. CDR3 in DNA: TGTGCCAGTAGTATTGGCGGAGCCTACGAGCAGTACTTC. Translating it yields CASSIGGAYEQYF. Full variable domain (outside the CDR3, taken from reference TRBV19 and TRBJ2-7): DGGITQSPKYLFRKEGQNVTLSCEQNLNHDAMYWYRQDPGQGLRLIYYSQIVNDFQKGDIAEGYSVSREKKESFPLTVTSAQKNPTAFYLCASSIGGAYEQYFGPGTRLTVT.

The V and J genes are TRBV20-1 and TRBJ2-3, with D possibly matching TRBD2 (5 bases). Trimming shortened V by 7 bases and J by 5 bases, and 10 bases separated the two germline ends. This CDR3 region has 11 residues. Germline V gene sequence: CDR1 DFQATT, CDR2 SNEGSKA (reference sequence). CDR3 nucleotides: TGCAGTGTGGACTCTCAAGATACGCAGTATTTT. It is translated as CSVDSQDTQYF.

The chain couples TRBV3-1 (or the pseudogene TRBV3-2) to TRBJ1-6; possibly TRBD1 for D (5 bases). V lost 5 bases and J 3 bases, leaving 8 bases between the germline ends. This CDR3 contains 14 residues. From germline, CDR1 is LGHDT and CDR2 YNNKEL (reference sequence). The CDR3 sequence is CASSETGYNSPLHF. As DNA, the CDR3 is TGTGCCAGCAGCGAAACAGGCTATAATTCACCCCTCCACTTT.

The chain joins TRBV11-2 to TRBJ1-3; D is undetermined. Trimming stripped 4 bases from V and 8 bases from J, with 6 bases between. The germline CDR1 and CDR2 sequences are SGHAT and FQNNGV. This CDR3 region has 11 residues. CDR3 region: CASSSLYTIYF. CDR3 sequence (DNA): TGTGCCAGCAGCTCGCTATACACCATATATTTT.

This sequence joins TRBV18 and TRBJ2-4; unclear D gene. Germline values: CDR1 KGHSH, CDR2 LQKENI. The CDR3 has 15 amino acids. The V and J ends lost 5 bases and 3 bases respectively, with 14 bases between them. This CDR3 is CASSAIVGDKNIQYF. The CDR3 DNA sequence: TGTGCCAGCTCAGCCATTGTTGGGGACAAAAACATTCAGTACTTC.

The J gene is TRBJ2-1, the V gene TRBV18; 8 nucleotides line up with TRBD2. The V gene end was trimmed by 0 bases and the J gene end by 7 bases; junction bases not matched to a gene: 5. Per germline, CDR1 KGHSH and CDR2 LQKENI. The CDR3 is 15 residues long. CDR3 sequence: CASSPPSGSRNEQFF. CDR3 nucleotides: TGTGCCAGCTCACCACCAAGCGGGAGTCGTAATGAGCAGTTCTTC.

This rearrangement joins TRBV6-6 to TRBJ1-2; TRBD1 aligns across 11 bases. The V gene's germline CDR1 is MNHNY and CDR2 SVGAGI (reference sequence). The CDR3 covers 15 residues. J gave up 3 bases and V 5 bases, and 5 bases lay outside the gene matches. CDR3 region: CASSGPGQGDYGYTF. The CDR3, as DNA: TGTGCCAGCAGTGGCCCGGGACAGGGGGACTATGGCTACACCTTC.

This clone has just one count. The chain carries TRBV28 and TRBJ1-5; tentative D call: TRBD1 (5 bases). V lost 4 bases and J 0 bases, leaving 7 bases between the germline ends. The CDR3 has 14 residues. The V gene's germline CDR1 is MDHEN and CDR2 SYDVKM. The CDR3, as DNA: TGTGCCAGCAGTTCAGGGAATAGCAATCAGCCCCAGCATTTT. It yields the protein CASSSGNSNQPQHF. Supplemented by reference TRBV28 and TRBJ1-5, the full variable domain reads DVKVTQSSRYLVKRTGEKVFLECVQDMDHENMFWYRQDPGLGLRLIYFSYDVKMKEKGDIPEGYSVSREKKERFSLILESASTNQTSMYLCASSSGNSNQPQHFGDGTRLSIL.

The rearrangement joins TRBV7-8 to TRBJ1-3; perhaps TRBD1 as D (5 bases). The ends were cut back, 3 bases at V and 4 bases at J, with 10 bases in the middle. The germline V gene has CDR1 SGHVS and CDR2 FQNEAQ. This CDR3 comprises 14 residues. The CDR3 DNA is TGTGCCAGCAGCTTGGCGGGGGTAGGAAACACCATATATTTT. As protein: CASSLAGVGNTIYF.

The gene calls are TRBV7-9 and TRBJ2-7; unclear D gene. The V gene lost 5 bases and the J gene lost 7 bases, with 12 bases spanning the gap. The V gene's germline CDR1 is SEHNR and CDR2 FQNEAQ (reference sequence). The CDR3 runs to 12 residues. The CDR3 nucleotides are TGTGCCAGCAGCCTTAATCTTATAGAGCAGTACTTC. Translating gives CASSLNLIEQYF.

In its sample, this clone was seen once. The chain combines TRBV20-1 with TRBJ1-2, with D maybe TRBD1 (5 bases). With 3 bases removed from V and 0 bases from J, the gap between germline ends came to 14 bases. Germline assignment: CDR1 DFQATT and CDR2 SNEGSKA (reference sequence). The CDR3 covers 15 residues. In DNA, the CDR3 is TGCAGTGCTAGTACAGGTGGGGGGTCTAACTATGGCTACACCTTC. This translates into CSASTGGGSNYGYTF.

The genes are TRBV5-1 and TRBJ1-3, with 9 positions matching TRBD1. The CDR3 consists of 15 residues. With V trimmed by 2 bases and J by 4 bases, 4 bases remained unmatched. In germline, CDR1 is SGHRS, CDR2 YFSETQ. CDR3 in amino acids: CASSFRQGGGNTIYF. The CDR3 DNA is TGCGCCAGCAGCTTCCGACAGGGGGGCGGAAACACCATATATTTT.

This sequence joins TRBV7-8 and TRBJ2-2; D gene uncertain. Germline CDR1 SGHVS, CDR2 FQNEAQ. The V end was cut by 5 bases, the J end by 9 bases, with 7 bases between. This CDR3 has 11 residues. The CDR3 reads CASSNARELFF. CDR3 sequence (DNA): TGTGCCAGCAGCAATGCTCGGGAGCTGTTTTTT.

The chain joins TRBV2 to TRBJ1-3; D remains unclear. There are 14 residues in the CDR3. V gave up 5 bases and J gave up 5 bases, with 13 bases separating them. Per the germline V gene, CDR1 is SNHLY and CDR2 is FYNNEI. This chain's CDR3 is CASSPISPRNTIYF. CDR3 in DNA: TGTGCCAGCAGTCCTATTAGCCCTAGAAACACCATATATTTT.

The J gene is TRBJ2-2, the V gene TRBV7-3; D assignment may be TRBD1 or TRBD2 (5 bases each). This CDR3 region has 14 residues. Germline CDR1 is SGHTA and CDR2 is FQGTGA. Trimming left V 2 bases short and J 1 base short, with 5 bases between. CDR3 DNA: TGTGCCAGCAGCTTAGGGGGGAACACCGGGGAGCTGTTTTTT. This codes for CASSLGGNTGELFF. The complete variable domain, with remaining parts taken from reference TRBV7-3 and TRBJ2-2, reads GAGVSQTPSNKVTEKGKYVELRCDPISGHTALYWYRQSLGQGPEFLIYFQGTGAADDSGLPNDRFFAVRPEGSVSTLKIQRTERGDSAVYLCASSLGGNTGELFFGEGSRLTVL.

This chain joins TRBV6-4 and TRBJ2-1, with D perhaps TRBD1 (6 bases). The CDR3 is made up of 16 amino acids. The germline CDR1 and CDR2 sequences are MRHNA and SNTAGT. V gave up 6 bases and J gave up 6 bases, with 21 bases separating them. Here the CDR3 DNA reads TGTGCCAGCAGCACCGGTGGGGAAGTCAGGGGCAATGAGCAGTTCTTC. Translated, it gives CASSTGGEVRGNEQFF.

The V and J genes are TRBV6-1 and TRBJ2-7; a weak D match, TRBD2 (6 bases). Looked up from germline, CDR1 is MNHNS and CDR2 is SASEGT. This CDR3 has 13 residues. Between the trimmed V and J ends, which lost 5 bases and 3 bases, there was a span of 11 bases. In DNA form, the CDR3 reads TGTGCCAGCAGTTTGACTAGGGGCTACGAGCAGTACTTC. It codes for CASSLTRGYEQYF.

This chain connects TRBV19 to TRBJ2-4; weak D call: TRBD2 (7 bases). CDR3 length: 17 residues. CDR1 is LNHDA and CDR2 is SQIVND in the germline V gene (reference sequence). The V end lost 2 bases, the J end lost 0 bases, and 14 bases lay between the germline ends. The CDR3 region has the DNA TGTGCCAGTAGTATACTATTCGGGGGGCGAGCCAAAAACATTCAGTACTTC. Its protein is CASSILFGGRAKNIQYF. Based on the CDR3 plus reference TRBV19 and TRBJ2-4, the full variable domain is DGGITQSPKYLFRKEGQNVTLSCEQNLNHDAMYWYRQDPGQGLRLIYYSQIVNDFQKGDIAEGYSVSREKKESFPLTVTSAQKNPTAFYLCASSILFGGRAKNIQYFGAGTRLSVL.